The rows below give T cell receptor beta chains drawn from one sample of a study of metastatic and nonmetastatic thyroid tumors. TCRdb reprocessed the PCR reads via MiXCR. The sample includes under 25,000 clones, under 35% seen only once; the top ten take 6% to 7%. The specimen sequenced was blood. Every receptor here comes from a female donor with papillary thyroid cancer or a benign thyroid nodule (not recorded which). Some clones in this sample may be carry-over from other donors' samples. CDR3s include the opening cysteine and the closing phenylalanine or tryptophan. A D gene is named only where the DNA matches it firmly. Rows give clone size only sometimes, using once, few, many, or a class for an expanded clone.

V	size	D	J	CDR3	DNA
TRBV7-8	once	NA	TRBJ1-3	CASSQVLIRSGNTIYF	TGTGCCAGCAGCCAGGTACTAATCCGGTCTGGAAACACCATATATTTT
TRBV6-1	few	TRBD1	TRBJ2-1	CASSEALPGTGIYNEQFF	TGTGCCAGCAGTGAAGCGCTTCCAGGGACAGGGATCTACAATGAGCAGTTCTTC
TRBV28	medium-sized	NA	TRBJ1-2	CASSLHGGDGYTF	TGTGCCAGCAGCCTGCATGGAGGGGATGGCTACACCTTC
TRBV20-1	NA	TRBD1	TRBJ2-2	CSARVAGGIEAGELFF	TGCAGTGCTAGGGTGGCAGGGGGCATAGAAGCCGGGGAGCTGTTTTTT
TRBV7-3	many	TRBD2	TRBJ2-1	CASSTGTSGKNEQFF	TGTGCCAGCAGCACCGGGACTAGCGGGAAAAATGAGCAGTTCTTC
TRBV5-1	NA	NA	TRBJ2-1	CASSFEGGGDEQFF	TGCGCCAGCAGCTTTGAAGGGGGCGGGGATGAGCAGTTCTTC
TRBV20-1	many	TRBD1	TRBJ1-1	CSARDRGVTEAFF	TGCAGTGCTCGAGACAGGGGGGTCACTGAAGCTTTCTTT
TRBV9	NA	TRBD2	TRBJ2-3	CASSVAGGESTDTQYF	TGTGCCAGCAGCGTAGCCGGGGGGGAGAGCACAGATACGCAGTATTTT
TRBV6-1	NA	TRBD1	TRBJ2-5	CASSDRDRGLKTQYF	TGTGCCAGCAGTGATAGGGACAGGGGGTTGAAGACCCAGTACTTC
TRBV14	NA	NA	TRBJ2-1	CASRKAVAGPYNEQFF	TGTGCCAGCAGAAAGGCGGTAGCTGGGCCCTACAATGAGCAGTTCTTC
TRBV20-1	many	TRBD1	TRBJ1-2	CSATTGVVNGYTF	TGCAGTGCTACCACAGGGGTAGTTAATGGCTACACCTTC
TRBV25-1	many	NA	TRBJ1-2	CASSDPHSGRYGYTF	TGTGCCAGCAGTGACCCCCATTCCGGACGCTATGGCTACACCTTC
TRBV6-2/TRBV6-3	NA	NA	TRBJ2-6	CPSSYSAGSGANFLTF	TGTCCCAGCAGTTACTCGGCAGGGTCTGGGGCCAACTTCCTAACTTTC
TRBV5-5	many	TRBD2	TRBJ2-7	CASSLGFLTSVYEQYF	TGTGCCAGCAGCTTGGGCTTTCTGACTAGCGTCTACGAGCAGTACTTC
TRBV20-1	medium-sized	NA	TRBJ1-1	CSARDPDGGNTEAFF	TGCAGTGCTAGAGACCCGGACGGCGGAAACACTGAAGCTTTCTTT
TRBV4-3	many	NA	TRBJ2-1	CASSQEWSGVGINEQFF	TGCGCCAGCAGCCAAGAATGGTCGGGAGTAGGGATCAATGAGCAGTTCTTC
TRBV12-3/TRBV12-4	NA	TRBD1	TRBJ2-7	CASSPRTGVGEQYF	TGTGCCAGCAGTCCTCGGACAGGGGTGGGCGAGCAGTACTTC
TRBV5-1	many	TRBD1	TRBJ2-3	CASVPSGGFTDTQYF	TGCGCCAGCGTACCTTCAGGGGGTTTCACAGATACGCAGTATTTT
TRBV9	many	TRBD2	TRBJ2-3	CASSVGLADTQYF	TGTGCCAGCAGCGTAGGACTAGCGGATACGCAGTATTTT
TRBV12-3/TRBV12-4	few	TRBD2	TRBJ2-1	CASSLERGLEQFF	TGTGCCAGCAGTTTAGAGCGGGGGCTTGAGCAGTTCTTC
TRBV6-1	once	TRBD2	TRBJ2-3	CASRLAGGMTDTQYF	TGTGCCAGCAGGCTAGCGGGAGGGATGACAGATACGCAGTATTTT
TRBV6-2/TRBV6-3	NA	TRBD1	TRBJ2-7	CASRNHGQGNSYEQYF	TGTGCCAGCAGGAACCACGGACAGGGCAACTCCTACGAGCAGTACTTC
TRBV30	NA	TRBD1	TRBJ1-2	CAWSPQGANYGYTF	TGTGCCTGGAGCCCACAGGGGGCTAACTATGGCTACACCTTC
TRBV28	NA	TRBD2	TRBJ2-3	CASSSISGRRADTQYF	TGTGCCAGCAGTTCCATTAGCGGGAGAAGGGCAGATACGCAGTATTTT
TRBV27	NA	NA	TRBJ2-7	CASSLVQGEAYERYF	TGTGCCAGCAGTTTAGTGCAGGGGGAGGCCTACGAGCGGTACTTC
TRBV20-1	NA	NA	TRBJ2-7	CSARGTLAFAYEQYF	TGCAGTGCTAGAGGGACCCTAGCGTTTGCCTACGAGCAGTACTTC